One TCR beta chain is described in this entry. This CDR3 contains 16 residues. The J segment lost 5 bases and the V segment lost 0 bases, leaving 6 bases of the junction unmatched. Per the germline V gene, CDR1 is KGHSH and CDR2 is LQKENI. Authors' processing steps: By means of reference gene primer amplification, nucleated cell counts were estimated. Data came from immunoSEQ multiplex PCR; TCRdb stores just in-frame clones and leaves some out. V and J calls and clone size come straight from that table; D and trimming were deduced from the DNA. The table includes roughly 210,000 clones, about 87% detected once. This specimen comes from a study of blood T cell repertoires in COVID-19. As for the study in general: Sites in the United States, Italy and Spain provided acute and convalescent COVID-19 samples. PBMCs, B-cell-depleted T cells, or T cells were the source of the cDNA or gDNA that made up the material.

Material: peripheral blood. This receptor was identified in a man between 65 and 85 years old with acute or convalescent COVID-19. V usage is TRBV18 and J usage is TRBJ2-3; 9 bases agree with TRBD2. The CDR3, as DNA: TGTGCCAGCTCACCACCGGGACTAGCAAGGGGAGATACGCAGTATTTT. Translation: CASSPPGLARGDTQYF.